The 5 T cell receptor beta chains in this list originate from one sample, sequenced in a study of cytomegalovirus exposure and HLA in healthy donors (TCRdb year 2017). The library was obtained by the immunoSEQ multiplex PCR assay. The multiplex PCR relied on a mix of 60 forward primers for TCR Vbeta segments and 13 reverse primers for TCR Jbeta segments. What TCRdb holds here is the immuneACCESS table cut down to in-frame rearrangements. Part of the clones is not present; checked against another copy, under half of the missing clones reflect an unresolved V gene, and the others are unexplained. Within this sample are 150,000 or so clones, with roughly three quarters of them counted one time only. The ten largest account for around 7% of the sample. Sequenced: PBMCs. The source is a woman between 40 and 50 years old in good health and CMV-seropositive.

Concerning this clone itself: The germline gene is not matched at one end of the junction; a read error may be the cause. The same CDR3 is also encoded by other DNA sequences in this sample. The genes are TRBV4-1 and TRBJ1-5; D gene ambiguous. The CDR3 is 15 amino acids. The V gene's germline CDR1 is MGHRA and CDR2 YSYEKL. The CDR3 DNA is TGCGCCAGCAGCCATCTCGGGAGTAGCAATCAGCCCCAGCACTTT. Translating it yields CASSHLGSSNQPQHF.

The sample holds a few counts of this clone. The V call is TRBV7-9, the J call TRBJ2-2; TRBD1 agrees at 8 bases. The junction had 5 bases not matched to a gene; V was cut back by 8 bases and J by 0 bases. This CDR3 contains 15 residues. In germline, CDR1 is SEHNR, CDR2 FQNEAQ (reference sequence). As DNA, the CDR3 is TGTGCCAGCCGTACGGGACAGGCGAACACCGGGGAGCTGTTTTTT. Protein sequence: CASRTGQANTGELFF.

The CDR3 bases are TGTGCCAGCAGTTGGACAGCGAGCAATCAGCCCCAGCATTTT. Amino acid sequence: CASSWTASNQPQHF. The J gene is TRBJ1-5, the V gene TRBV27, with a possible D match to TRBD1 (6 bases). The CDR3 totals 14 residues. From germline, CDR1 is MNHEY and CDR2 SMNVEV (reference sequence). Trimming shortened V by 4 bases and J by 1 base, and 8 bases separated the two germline ends.

The chain combines TRBV5-6 with TRBJ1-3, with D uncertain. With 0 bases removed from V and 2 bases from J, the gap between germline ends came to 9 bases. Germline lookup yields CDR1 SGHDT and CDR2 YYEEEE. CDR3 length: 15 amino acids. CDR3: CASSLEPLTGNTIYF. The CDR3, as DNA: TGTGCCAGCAGCTTGGAGCCGTTAACTGGAAACACCATATATTTT.

The chain joins TRBV6-1 to TRBJ2-2, with 7 positions matching TRBD2. This CDR3 has 15 amino acids. CDR1 and CDR2 from the germline V gene are MNHNS and SASEGT. V shed 3 bases, J shed 2 bases, and the junction held 3 bases outside the gene matches. Here the CDR3 reads CASSEASGNTGELFF. CDR3 nucleotides: TGTGCCAGCAGTGAGGCTAGCGGAAACACCGGGGAGCTGTTTTTT.